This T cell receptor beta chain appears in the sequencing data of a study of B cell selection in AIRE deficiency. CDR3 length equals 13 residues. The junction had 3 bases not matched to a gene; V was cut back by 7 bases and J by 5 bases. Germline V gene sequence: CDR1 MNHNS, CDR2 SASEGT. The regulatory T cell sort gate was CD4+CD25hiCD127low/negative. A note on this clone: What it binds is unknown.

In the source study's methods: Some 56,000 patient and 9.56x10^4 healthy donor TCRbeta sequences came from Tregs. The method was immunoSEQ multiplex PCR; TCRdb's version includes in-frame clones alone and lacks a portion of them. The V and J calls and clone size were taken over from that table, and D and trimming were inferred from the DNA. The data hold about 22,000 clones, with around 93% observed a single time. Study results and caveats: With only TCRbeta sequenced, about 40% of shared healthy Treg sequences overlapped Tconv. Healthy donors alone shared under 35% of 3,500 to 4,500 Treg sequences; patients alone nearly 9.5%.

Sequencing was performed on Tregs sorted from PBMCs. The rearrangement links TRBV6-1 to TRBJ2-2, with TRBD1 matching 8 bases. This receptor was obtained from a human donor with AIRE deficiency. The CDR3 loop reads CASTRQGTGELFF. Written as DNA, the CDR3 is TGTGCCAGCACAAGACAGGGGACCGGGGAGCTGTTTTTT.